The entry that follows covers one T cell receptor (beta chain) sequence. Its antigen is currently unknown. This CDR3 is built from 15 residues. V lost 3 bases and J 2 bases, leaving 14 bases between the germline ends. CDR1 and CDR2 (germline): KGHSH, LQKENI. The sample is drawn from a study of T cell clones after liver transplantation. For the study at large: Timepoints were pre-transplant, pre-withdrawal, and after withdrawal was completed or failed. The study, taken as a whole, reports: Post-transplant time points were not standardized, so conclusions are preliminary. Graft donor-reactive T cells may have migrated into the graft rather than being deleted.

TCRdb's copy holds only in-frame clones and misses some; the assay was immunoSEQ multiplex PCR. The table includes some 45,000 clones, about 86% detected once. This clonotype was sampled from a human patient who received a liver transplant. Among the T cells, some may be from the graft donor. Specimen: CD4+ T cells from blood, collected 24 months after liver transplant. The J gene is TRBJ2-7, the V gene TRBV18; D unresolved. The CDR3 bases are TGTGCCAGCTCACCGCGGCAGAGCTTCACCTACGAGCAGTACTTC. This encodes CASSPRQSFTYEQYF.